The subject of this entry is one T cell receptor beta chain. Enrollment shut out patients with autoimmune disease history or systemic immunosuppression. Sampled blood was obtained at baseline, cycle 4 day 1, and cycle 7 day 1. The sample comes from a study of OX40 agonist ivuxolimab in advanced cancers. Study-wide background: Partial responses were achieved by three patients, one with hepatocellular carcinoma and two with cutaneous melanoma.

This table comes from immunoSEQ multiplex PCR, and its TCRdb copy is limited to in-frame clones, with some not included. The sample has 60,000 to 90,000 clones, 88% seen once. This CDR3 has 13 amino acids. The sample consisted of CD4+ or CD8+ T cells sorted from blood, taken in a trial of the OX40 agonist ivuxolimab. This chain joins TRBV21-1 and TRBJ1-2. TRBV21-1 constitutes a pseudogene. The sequence was obtained from an adult with an advanced solid tumor such as melanoma, head and neck, liver or kidney cancer. The CDR3, as DNA: TGTGCCAGCGGAAACTGCACCCCCTATGGCTACACCTTC. It yields the protein CASGNCTPYGYTF.